These T cell receptor beta chains were read from a single sample in a study of T cell changes during pregnancy in multiple sclerosis. TCRdb's table, derived via immunoSEQ multiplex PCR, lists solely in-frame clones and lacks some. The sample includes about 26,000 clones, nearly 90% of them seen just once. The sample here was CD8+ T cells from peripheral blood mononuclear cells, taken in the second trimester of pregnancy. These TCRs come from a female donor with multiple sclerosis, enrolled in a pregnancy study. Both conserved end residues are part of each CDR3. A D gene is named only where the DNA matches it firmly. Where a row states a size, it is once, few, many or the class of an expanded clone; other rows omit it.

D: TRBD1; V: TRBV7-9; size: .; J: TRBJ2-5; CDR3: CASSLGGGWETQYF; DNA: TGTGCCAGCAGCTTAGGAGGGGGCTGGGAGACCCAGTACTTC
D: TRBD2; V: TRBV2; size: .; J: TRBJ2-2; CDR3: CASSGTSGYTGELFF; DNA: TGTGCCAGCAGTGGGACTAGCGGATACACCGGGGAGCTGTTTTTT
D: TRBD2; V: TRBV27; size: .; J: TRBJ2-1; CDR3: CASSSPGTSGRGEQFF; DNA: TGTGCCAGCAGTTCCCCCGGGACTAGCGGGAGGGGGGAGCAGTTCTTC
D: .; V: TRBV21-1; size: .; J: TRBJ1-4; CDR3: CASSKARAGPNEKLFF; DNA: TGTGCCAGCAGCAAAGCGCGGGCGGGACCTAATGAAAAACTGTTTTTT
D: TRBD1; V: TRBV25-1; size: .; J: TRBJ2-5; CDR3: CASSQGTDQETQYF; DNA: TGTGCCAGCAGCCAAGGGACAGACCAAGAGACCCAGTACTTC
D: TRBD1; V: TRBV7-6; size: once; J: TRBJ2-1; CDR3: CASILGTGVDEQFF; DNA: TGTGCCAGCATCTTGGGGACAGGGGTCGATGAGCAGTTCTTC
D: .; V: TRBV30; size: .; J: TRBJ2-2; CDR3: CAWSATGITGELFF; DNA: TGTGCCTGGAGTGCCACAGGGATTACCGGGGAGCTGTTTTTT
D: TRBD2; V: TRBV15; size: .; J: TRBJ2-3; CDR3: CATSRYSGTSADTQYF; DNA: TGTGCCACCAGCAGATACTCCGGGACTAGCGCAGATACGCAGTATTTT
D: TRBD2; V: TRBV13; size: .; J: TRBJ2-1; CDR3: CASSQRERNEQFF; DNA: TGTGCCAGCAGCCAGCGGGAGCGGAATGAGCAGTTCTTC
D: TRBD1; V: TRBV7-9; size: .; J: TRBJ2-1; CDR3: CASSSIRTGVHYNEQFF; DNA: TGTGCCAGCAGCTCCATTAGGACAGGGGTCCACTACAATGAGCAGTTCTTC
D: .; V: TRBV5-1; size: once; J: TRBJ1-1; CDR3: CASSLLTGNTEAFF; DNA: TGCGCCAGCAGCTTGCTAACAGGGAACACTGAAGCTTTCTTT
D: .; V: TRBV28; size: .; J: TRBJ1-5; CDR3: CASSLEPRDQPQHF; DNA: TGTGCCAGCAGTTTAGAGCCACGAGATCAGCCCCAGCATTTT
D: TRBD2; V: TRBV18; size: .; J: TRBJ2-3; CDR3: CASSPLREKDTQYF; DNA: TGTGCCAGCTCACCACTGCGGGAGAAAGATACGCAGTATTTT
D: .; V: TRBV11-2; size: .; J: TRBJ2-3; CDR3: CASSQRAGGTDTQYF; DNA: TGTGCCAGCAGCCAACGGGCAGGGGGCACAGATACGCAGTATTTT
D: TRBD2; V: TRBV4-3; size: .; J: TRBJ2-7; CDR3: CASSQGTSRSYEQYF; DNA: TGCGCCAGCAGCCAGGGGACTAGCCGCTCCTACGAGCAGTACTTC
D: .; V: TRBV7-3; size: .; J: TRBJ2-1; CDR3: CASSLIGALDNEQFF; DNA: TGTGCCAGCAGCTTAATAGGGGCCCTTGACAATGAGCAGTTCTTC
D: .; V: TRBV7-2; size: .; J: TRBJ1-1; CDR3: CASTSGLTPEAFF; DNA: TGTGCCAGCACCTCAGGACTAACCCCGGAAGCTTTCTTT
D: TRBD1; V: TRBV29-1; size: once; J: TRBJ2-7; CDR3: CSVELGDRETYEQYF; DNA: TGCAGCGTTGAATTAGGAGACAGGGAAACCTACGAGCAGTACTTC
D: .; V: TRBV18; size: .; J: TRBJ2-7; CDR3: CASSPPTLPYEQYF; DNA: TGTGCCAGCTCACCACCGACTTTGCCGTACGAGCAGTACTTC
D: .; V: TRBV5-6; size: once; J: TRBJ2-3; CDR3: CASSLHQVTASTDTQYF; DNA: TGTGCCAGCAGCTTACATCAGGTGACAGCAAGCACAGATACGCAGTATTTT
D: .; V: TRBV9; size: .; J: TRBJ2-1; CDR3: CASSPPVALYNEQFF; DNA: TGTGCCAGCAGCCCTCCGGTAGCGCTCTACAATGAGCAGTTCTTC
D: .; V: TRBV9; size: .; J: TRBJ1-3; CDR3: CASSSSREGSGNTIYF; DNA: TGTGCCAGCAGCTCCTCGAGGGAAGGCTCTGGAAACACCATATATTTT
D: TRBD1; V: TRBV7-9; size: .; J: TRBJ2-7; CDR3: CASSFGQGYEQYF; DNA: TGTGCCAGCAGCTTCGGACAGGGCTACGAGCAGTACTTC
D: .; V: TRBV18; size: .; J: TRBJ1-3; CDR3: CASSPSPITGYGNTIYF; DNA: TGTGCCAGCTCACCATCCCCAATTACAGGGTACGGAAACACCATATATTTT
D: TRBD2; V: TRBV27; size: .; J: TRBJ2-3; CDR3: CASNYGGIGTQYF; DNA: TGTGCCAGCAACTACGGGGGGATAGGTACGCAGTATTTT
D: .; V: TRBV28; size: .; J: TRBJ2-7; CDR3: CASRMGQGYYEQYF; DNA: TGTGCCAGCAGGATGGGGCAGGGTTACTACGAGCAGTACTTC
D: TRBD1; V: TRBV6-1; size: .; J: TRBJ2-5; CDR3: CASSERQGAAFEQETQYF; DNA: TGTGCCAGCAGTGAAAGGCAGGGGGCAGCGTTTGAGCAAGAGACCCAGTACTTC
D: .; V: TRBV5-1; size: .; J: TRBJ2-7; CDR3: CASSLPPTTSSYEQYF; DNA: TGCGCCAGCAGCTTGCCTCCGACCACTAGCTCCTACGAGCAGTACTTC